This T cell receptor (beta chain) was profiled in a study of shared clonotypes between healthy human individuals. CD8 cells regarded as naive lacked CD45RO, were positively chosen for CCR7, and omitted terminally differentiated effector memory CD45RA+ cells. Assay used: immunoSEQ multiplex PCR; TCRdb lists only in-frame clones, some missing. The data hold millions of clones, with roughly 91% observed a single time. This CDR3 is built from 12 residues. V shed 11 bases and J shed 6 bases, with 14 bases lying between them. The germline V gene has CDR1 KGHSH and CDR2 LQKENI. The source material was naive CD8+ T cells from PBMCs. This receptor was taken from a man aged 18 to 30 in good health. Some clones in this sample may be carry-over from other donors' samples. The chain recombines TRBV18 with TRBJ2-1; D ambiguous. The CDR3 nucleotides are TGTGCCGGAAAGGGTTCGGGCAATGAGCAGTTCTTC. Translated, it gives CAGKGSGNEQFF. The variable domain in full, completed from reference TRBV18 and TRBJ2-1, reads NAGVMQNPRHLVRRRGQEARLRCSPMKGHSHVYWYRQLPEEGLKFMVYLQKENIIDESGMPKERFSAEFPKEGPSILRIQQVVRGDSAAYFCAGKGSGNEQFFGPGTRLTVL.